This TCR beta chain was captured in a study of blood T cells in healthy people across ages. Study results and caveats: The authors considered diversity estimates from one million T cells to be underestimates. Samples with more naive T cells showed higher observed beta diversity. The long-lived group displayed more naive CD4+ cells, plus higher diversity, than the aged donors did.

A J-beta primer mix and a sample-barcoded 5' primer were used in a second PCR of roughly 6 to 12 cycles. All cDNA molecules were each tagged by a template-switch adaptor with 12 random nucleotides. TCRdb processed the 5' RACE reads anew with MiXCR; each CDR3 protein has one entry. The sample shows 1,500,000 or so distinct CDR3 sequences, approximately 39% of them seen only once. The CDR3 contains 17 residues. The V gene's germline CDR1 is MNHEY and CDR2 SMNVEV (reference sequence). V was pared by 7 bases and J by 5 bases, with 24 bases between. Regarding this clonotype: What it binds is not known.

This receptor was obtained from a woman aged 18-35 years in good health. Sequencing input: blood. The rearrangement uses TRBV27 and TRBJ1-5, with D perhaps TRBD1 (5 bases). Here the CDR3 reads CASTLNTKDTIHQPQHF. In nucleotides, the CDR3 is TGTGCCAGCACCCTTAACACCAAGGACACCATTCATCAGCCCCAGCATTTT.